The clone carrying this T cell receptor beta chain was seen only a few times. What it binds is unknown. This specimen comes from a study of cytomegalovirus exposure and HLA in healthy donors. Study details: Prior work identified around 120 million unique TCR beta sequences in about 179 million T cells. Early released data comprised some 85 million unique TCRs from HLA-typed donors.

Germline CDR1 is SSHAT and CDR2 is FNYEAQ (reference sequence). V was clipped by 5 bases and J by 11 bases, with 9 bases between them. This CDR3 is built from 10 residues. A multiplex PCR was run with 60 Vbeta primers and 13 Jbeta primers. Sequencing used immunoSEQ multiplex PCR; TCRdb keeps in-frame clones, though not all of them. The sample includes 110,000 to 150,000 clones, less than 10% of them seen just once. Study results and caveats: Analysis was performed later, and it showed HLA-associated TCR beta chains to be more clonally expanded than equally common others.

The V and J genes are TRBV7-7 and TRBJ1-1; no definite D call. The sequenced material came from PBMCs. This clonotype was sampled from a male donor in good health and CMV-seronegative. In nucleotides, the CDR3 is TGTGCCAGCAGCCGTACTTCGGCTTTCTTT. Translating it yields CASSRTSAFF. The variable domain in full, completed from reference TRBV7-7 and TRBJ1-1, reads GAGVSQSPRYKVTKRGQDVTLRCDPISSHATLYWYQQALGQGPEFLTYFNYEAQPDKSGLPSDRFSAERPEGSISTLTIQRTEQRDSAMYRCASSRTSAFFGQGTRLTVV.